This T cell receptor (beta chain) was found in a study of blood T cell repertoires in COVID-19. In the study overall: COVID-19 samples collected from the United States, Italy and Spain covered acute and convalescent phases. PBMCs, B-cell-depleted T cells, or T cells were the source of the cDNA or gDNA that made up the material.

Germline lookup yields CDR1 SGHVS and CDR2 FNYEAQ. With V trimmed by 3 bases and J by 2 bases, 3 bases remained unmatched. CDR3 size: 14 residues. Study processing details: Estimation of nucleated cell counts was performed using reference gene primer amplification. Here immunoSEQ multiplex PCR was the method, and the copy in TCRdb shows in-frame clones only, minus some. The DNA was the basis for D and trimming; V, J and clone size are from that table. The table has about 83,000 clones, roughly 80% seen once. The sample taken for sequencing was peripheral blood. This receptor was obtained from an elderly woman with acute or convalescent COVID-19. This rearrangement joins TRBV7-6 to TRBJ1-2; the match to TRBD1 covers 7 bases. Here the CDR3 DNA reads TGTGCCAGCAGCTTTTTGACAGGGAACTATGGCTACACCTTC. Translation gives CASSFLTGNYGYTF.